These T cell receptor beta chains were read from a single sample in a study of blood T cell repertoires in COVID-19. Repertoires were generated with immunoSEQ multiplex PCR, while TCRdb's copy carries only in-frame clones and drops some. The sample has about 210,000 clones; 70% to 90% are singletons. The sequencing input was peripheral blood. These receptors were taken from a woman in her seventies with COVID-19, enrolled during active disease. Each CDR3 is given with its conserved first and last residue. Fields, in order: V gene, D gene, clone size, J gene, CDR3 DNA, CDR3 protein. A D gene is named only where the DNA matches it firmly. The listing skips clone size in some rows; elsewhere it reads once, few, many or a size class.

v_gene: TRBV6-5; d_gene: -; abundance: -; j_gene: TRBJ1-2; CDR3nt: TGTGCCAGCAGGCAGGATCTGAACTATGGCTACACCTTC; CDR3aa: CASRQDLNYGYTF
v_gene: TRBV7-9; d_gene: TRBD2; abundance: -; j_gene: TRBJ2-1; CDR3nt: TGTGCCAGCAGCTCTACTAGCGGGGGGGCCAGTGAGCAGTTCTTC; CDR3aa: CASSSTSGGASEQFF
v_gene: TRBV27; d_gene: TRBD2; abundance: -; j_gene: TRBJ2-1; CDR3nt: TGTGCCAGCAGCCCTAGGTCTGGCGGGAGCTCCTACAATGAGCAGTTCTTC; CDR3aa: CASSPRSGGSSYNEQFF
v_gene: TRBV19; d_gene: -; abundance: -; j_gene: TRBJ2-7; CDR3nt: TGTGCCAGTAGTATAGTCCAGGGCTACGAGCAGTACTTC; CDR3aa: CASSIVQGYEQYF
v_gene: TRBV7-2; d_gene: -; abundance: few; j_gene: TRBJ1-3; CDR3nt: TGTGCCAGCAGCGGCCTTTATGGAAACACCATATATTTT; CDR3aa: CASSGLYGNTIYF
v_gene: TRBV7-2; d_gene: -; abundance: -; j_gene: TRBJ2-3; CDR3nt: TGTGCCAGCACCTTAAACGGGGGATCTAGCACAGATACGCAGTATTTT; CDR3aa: CASTLNGGSSTDTQYF
v_gene: TRBV7-3; d_gene: -; abundance: -; j_gene: TRBJ1-6; CDR3nt: TGTGCCAGCAGCTTACACGGAGGGCAAAATTCACCCCTCCACTTT; CDR3aa: CASSLHGGQNSPLHF
v_gene: TRBV9; d_gene: -; abundance: few; j_gene: TRBJ1-2; CDR3nt: TGTGCCAGCAGCGTAATGATGGAGGGCAGGGGCTACACCTTC; CDR3aa: CASSVMMEGRGYTF
v_gene: TRBV5-1; d_gene: TRBD1; abundance: -; j_gene: TRBJ1-1; CDR3nt: TGCGCCAGCAGCTTGGCCCCGCGGACAGGGTCTTACATGAACACTGAAGCTTTCTTT; CDR3aa: CASSLAPRTGSYMNTEAFF
v_gene: TRBV6-2/TRBV6-3; d_gene: -; abundance: once; j_gene: TRBJ1-2; CDR3nt: TGTGCCAGCAGTTACCCACAGGGATCGGCCTCCAACTATGGCTACACCTTC; CDR3aa: CASSYPQGSASNYGYTF
v_gene: TRBV6-2/TRBV6-3; d_gene: TRBD2; abundance: once; j_gene: TRBJ2-1; CDR3nt: TGTGCCAGCAGTTATACGGGGGGGTCTGGGAGTGAGCAGTTCTTC; CDR3aa: CASSYTGGSGSEQFF
v_gene: TRBV15; d_gene: -; abundance: -; j_gene: TRBJ1-5; CDR3nt: TGTGCCACCCGGCTACAGATCAATCAGCCCCAGCATTTT; CDR3aa: CATRLQINQPQHF
v_gene: TRBV7-8; d_gene: -; abundance: -; j_gene: TRBJ1-2; CDR3nt: TGTGCCAGCAGCTTCGATGAGGGAAACTATGGCTACACCTTC; CDR3aa: CASSFDEGNYGYTF
v_gene: TRBV19; d_gene: -; abundance: -; j_gene: TRBJ1-1; CDR3nt: TGTGCCAGTAGTCCCCATTCATCCAGGGGAAGAATGAACACTGAAGCTTTCTTT; CDR3aa: CASSPHSSRGRMNTEAFF
v_gene: TRBV3-1/TRBV3-2; d_gene: -; abundance: few; j_gene: TRBJ1-4; CDR3nt: TGTGCCAGCACCCCGAGCTACAGTCCTAATGAAAAACTGTTTTTT; CDR3aa: CASTPSYSPNEKLFF
v_gene: TRBV9; d_gene: TRBD1; abundance: -; j_gene: TRBJ2-2; CDR3nt: TGTGCCAGCAGCGGAGGCCGAGGACAGGGTAACACCGGGGAGCTGTTTTTT; CDR3aa: CASSGGRGQGNTGELFF
v_gene: TRBV6-2/TRBV6-3; d_gene: TRBD1; abundance: few; j_gene: TRBJ1-2; CDR3nt: TGTGCCAGCAGTTACGAGGGGGCTGGCTATGGCTACACCTTC; CDR3aa: CASSYEGAGYGYTF
v_gene: TRBV19; d_gene: TRBD1; abundance: -; j_gene: TRBJ2-2; CDR3nt: TGTGCCACAGGGGGACAGGGGGCCCCCGGGGAGCTGTTTTTT; CDR3aa: CATGGQGAPGELFF
v_gene: TRBV9; d_gene: TRBD1; abundance: -; j_gene: TRBJ1-2; CDR3nt: TGTGCCAGCAGCGTAGGGGACAGGGAGGACGGTGGCTACACCTTC; CDR3aa: CASSVGDREDGGYTF
v_gene: TRBV19; d_gene: -; abundance: -; j_gene: TRBJ1-2; CDR3nt: TGTGCCGTCAGGGGCGGGGGCGGCTACACCTTC; CDR3aa: CAVRGGGGYTF
v_gene: TRBV6-6; d_gene: TRBD1; abundance: -; j_gene: TRBJ1-1; CDR3nt: TGTGCCAGCACCAACAGACAGGGTGGAGCTTTCTTT; CDR3aa: CASTNRQGGAFF
v_gene: TRBV19; d_gene: -; abundance: -; j_gene: TRBJ1-1; CDR3nt: TGTGCCAGTACTATGACATTAAACACTGAAGCTTTCTTT; CDR3aa: CASTMTLNTEAFF
v_gene: TRBV4-3; d_gene: -; abundance: -; j_gene: TRBJ2-7; CDR3nt: TGCGCCAGCAGCCAAGATCTAGCAGCCGCTTTGGGGCAGTACTTC; CDR3aa: CASSQDLAAALGQYF
v_gene: TRBV19; d_gene: -; abundance: -; j_gene: TRBJ1-3; CDR3nt: TGTGCCAGTACCAAACCCCAGGGGTTTGGAAACACCATATATTTT; CDR3aa: CASTKPQGFGNTIYF
v_gene: TRBV9; d_gene: -; abundance: -; j_gene: TRBJ2-7; CDR3nt: TGTGCCAGCAGCGTAGCTCTAGACTCCTACGAGCAGTACTTC; CDR3aa: CASSVALDSYEQYF
v_gene: TRBV6-5; d_gene: -; abundance: -; j_gene: TRBJ1-5; CDR3nt: TGTGCCGGCAGTACGGGGATCAATCAGCCCCAGCATTTT; CDR3aa: CAGSTGINQPQHF
v_gene: TRBV4-1; d_gene: TRBD1; abundance: -; j_gene: TRBJ1-5; CDR3nt: TGCGCCAGCAGCCACCACAACTCGGGACAGGGGGCTCAGCCCCAGCATTTT; CDR3aa: CASSHHNSGQGAQPQHF
v_gene: TRBV7-9; d_gene: TRBD1; abundance: -; j_gene: TRBJ1-1; CDR3nt: TGTGCCAGCAGCTCCCGGACAGGGAAGGAGGGCACTGAAGCTTTCTTT; CDR3aa: CASSSRTGKEGTEAFF
v_gene: TRBV4-2; d_gene: -; abundance: -; j_gene: TRBJ1-6; CDR3nt: TGTGCCAGCAGCCCGCTGACAGCCTTGCCTGGGTCACCCCTCCACTTT; CDR3aa: CASSPLTALPGSPLHF
v_gene: TRBV7-2; d_gene: TRBD2; abundance: -; j_gene: TRBJ2-1; CDR3nt: TGTGCCAGCAGCTTTGATCCCGCTAGCGGGAAGGAAAATGAGCAGTTCTTC; CDR3aa: CASSFDPASGKENEQFF
v_gene: TRBV7-2; d_gene: TRBD2; abundance: -; j_gene: TRBJ2-7; CDR3nt: TGTGCCAGCAGCCCACGGACTAGCGGGAGATCCGCCTACGAGCAGTACTTC; CDR3aa: CASSPRTSGRSAYEQYF
v_gene: TRBV12-3/TRBV12-4; d_gene: TRBD1; abundance: -; j_gene: TRBJ1-1; CDR3nt: TGTGCCAGCAGCATTACAGGGGACACTGAAGCTTTCTTT; CDR3aa: CASSITGDTEAFF
v_gene: TRBV5-5; d_gene: -; abundance: -; j_gene: TRBJ2-2; CDR3nt: TGTGCCAGCAGCTCGGAGGTACAGGGGGGGACCGGGGAGCTGTTTTTT; CDR3aa: CASSSEVQGGTGELFF
v_gene: TRBV30; d_gene: -; abundance: once; j_gene: TRBJ1-1; CDR3nt: TGTGCCTGGAGTGGGAATCGCGGAAGGGGCACTGAAGCTTTCTTT; CDR3aa: CAWSGNRGRGTEAFF
v_gene: TRBV3-1/TRBV3-2; d_gene: -; abundance: few; j_gene: TRBJ2-7; CDR3nt: TGTGCCAGCAGCTCCCGAAGCACGTACGAGCAGTACTTC; CDR3aa: CASSSRSTYEQYF
v_gene: TRBV10-3; d_gene: -; abundance: -; j_gene: TRBJ1-1; CDR3nt: TGTGCCATCACCGAGGGGGGGGGAAAGCACACTGAAGCTTTCTTT; CDR3aa: CAITEGGGKHTEAFF
v_gene: TRBV5-3; d_gene: -; abundance: -; j_gene: TRBJ1-3; CDR3nt: TGTGCCAGAAGCAAGGACATGATAAACTCTGGAAACACCATATATTTT; CDR3aa: CARSKDMINSGNTIYF
v_gene: TRBV28; d_gene: -; abundance: few; j_gene: TRBJ1-5; CDR3nt: TGTGCCAGCAGTTTAGGGCGAAGGGGGGGGCCCCAGCATTTT; CDR3aa: CASSLGRRGGPQHF
v_gene: TRBV2; d_gene: TRBD1; abundance: -; j_gene: TRBJ1-1; CDR3nt: TGTGCCAGCAGACAGGGGTATGGCACTGAAGCTTTCTTT; CDR3aa: CASRQGYGTEAFF
v_gene: TRBV19; d_gene: -; abundance: -; j_gene: TRBJ1-1; CDR3nt: TGTGCCATAGACCGGGGGTACGGGATGAACACTGAAGCTTTCTTT; CDR3aa: CAIDRGYGMNTEAFF
v_gene: TRBV10-3; d_gene: TRBD1; abundance: once; j_gene: TRBJ1-4; CDR3nt: TGTGCCATCAACGACAGGGAGGATGAAAAACTGTTTTTT; CDR3aa: CAINDREDEKLFF
v_gene: TRBV20-1; d_gene: -; abundance: -; j_gene: TRBJ1-2; CDR3nt: TGCAGTGCTCATTGGGGGGAAGGCTACACCTTC; CDR3aa: CSAHWGEGYTF
v_gene: TRBV21-1; d_gene: -; abundance: -; j_gene: TRBJ2-1; CDR3nt: TGTGCCAGCAGCAAAGGGTCGGACAGGAATGAGCAGTTCTTC; CDR3aa: CASSKGSDRNEQFF
v_gene: TRBV2; d_gene: TRBD2; abundance: once; j_gene: TRBJ2-3; CDR3nt: TGTGCCAGCAAGGGGACTAGCGGGGGAACAGATACGCAGTATTTT; CDR3aa: CASKGTSGGTDTQYF
v_gene: TRBV19; d_gene: TRBD2; abundance: -; j_gene: TRBJ2-5; CDR3nt: TGTGCCAGTAGTATGACGGGGGGTTGGGAGACCCAGTACTTC; CDR3aa: CASSMTGGWETQYF
v_gene: TRBV15; d_gene: TRBD1; abundance: -; j_gene: TRBJ1-4; CDR3nt: TGTGCCACCAGCGGGACAGGGGTTAATGAAAAACTGTTTTTT; CDR3aa: CATSGTGVNEKLFF
v_gene: TRBV3-1/TRBV3-2; d_gene: TRBD2; abundance: -; j_gene: TRBJ2-2; CDR3nt: TGTGCCAGCAGCCAACCTGGACTAGCGGTAGGCACCGGGGAGCTGTTTTTT; CDR3aa: CASSQPGLAVGTGELFF
v_gene: TRBV15; d_gene: -; abundance: -; j_gene: TRBJ2-4; CDR3nt: TGTGCCACCAGCAGAGCTGGGGCGGCCGCTATTCAGTACTTC; CDR3aa: CATSRAGAAAIQYF